These 19 T cell receptor beta chains share one sample of origin, sequenced in a study of shared clonotypes between healthy human individuals. Assay: immunoSEQ multiplex PCR; the TCRdb copy retains only in-frame clones and omits some. The table has 600,000 to 800,000 clones, 72% seen once. Sequencing input: memory CD4+ T cells sorted from blood. Subset here: CD45RA-negative fraction. Receptors originate from a woman in her thirties in good health.

This chain joins TRBV11-3 and TRBJ1-1, with unresolved D. V was trimmed by 4 bases and J by 8 bases, leaving 14 bases between them. The CDR3 loop spans 13 amino acids. Germline CDR1 and CDR2: SGHNT and YENEEA. CDR3 amino acids: CASSSQPGTEAFF. The CDR3 bases are TGTGCCAGCAGCTCCCAACCAGGAACGGAAGCTTTCTTT.

The chain recombines TRBV7-3 with TRBJ2-1; D not certain. V lost 5 bases and J 0 bases, leaving 14 bases between the germline ends. Germline CDR1 is SGHTA and CDR2 is FQGTGA. The CDR3 covers 16 residues. The CDR3 protein is CASSKGGVVSYNEQFF. The CDR3 DNA reads as TGTGCCAGCAGCAAAGGTGGGGTAGTCTCCTACAATGAGCAGTTCTTC.

CDR3 in DNA: TGTGCCATCAGTGACTTGGACGAGCAGTACTTC. Translation gives CAISDLDEQYF. The rearrangement links TRBV10-3 to TRBJ2-5; D not resolved. The end of the DNA fits TRBJ2-7 better, so the J call may be wrong. This CDR3 has 11 residues. Germline lookup yields CDR1 ENHRY and CDR2 SYGVKD.

This clone was seen just once. The V and J genes are TRBV28 and TRBJ2-1; no definite D call. The CDR3 totals 14 residues. The V and J ends lost 0 bases and 5 bases respectively, with 8 bases between them. Germline CDR1 MDHEN, CDR2 SYDVKM. CDR3 nucleotide sequence: TGTGCCAGCAGTTTATGGAGTGGAAACAATGAGCAGTTCTTC. Its protein product is CASSLWSGNNEQFF.

The chain links TRBV2 to TRBJ1-5; no clear D. Between the trimmed V and J ends, which lost 7 bases and 2 bases, there was a span of 9 bases. Germline CDR1 SNHLY, CDR2 FYNNEI. CDR3 length: 13 residues. The DNA of the CDR3 is TGTGCCAGCACTTTGGGCCGCAATCAGCCCCAGCATTTT. The encoded protein is CASTLGRNQPQHF.

A single count supports this clone. The rearrangement links TRBV10-3 to TRBJ1-2; 7 bases are a match to TRBD1. This CDR3 has 14 amino acids. The germline V gene has CDR1 ENHRY and CDR2 SYGVKD. V trimming: 4 bases; J trimming: 4 bases; junction bases outside the gene matches: 6. CDR3 residues: CAISVGGQLYGYTF. The DNA for the CDR3 is TGTGCCATCAGTGTTGGGGGACAGCTCTATGGCTACACCTTC.

The chain uses TRBV7-9 and TRBJ1-1; perhaps TRBD1 as D (5 bases). The CDR3 consists of 15 residues. Per the germline V gene, CDR1 is SEHNR and CDR2 is FQNEAQ (reference sequence). The germline V and J ends were trimmed by 1 base and 8 bases, with 17 bases remaining between them. The CDR3 DNA is TGTGCCAGCAGCTTAGTGGGGCAGGGTGAACAAGAAGCTTTCTTT. Amino acids: CASSLVGQGEQEAFF.

The chain carries TRBV11-2 and TRBJ2-1; 14 nucleotides match TRBD2. This CDR3 is 15 amino acids long. Germline V gene lookup returns CDR1 SGHAT and CDR2 FQNNGV. Unmatched junction bases numbered 7, after V lost 6 bases and J lost 9 bases. CDR3: CASSIGTSGGGEQFF. CDR3 sequence (DNA): TGTGCCAGCAGTATAGGGACTAGCGGGGGAGGTGAGCAGTTCTTC.

This clone has just a few counts. The rearrangement uses TRBV6-1 and TRBJ2-7; tentatively, D is TRBD1 (6 bases). The CDR3 covers 14 residues. CDR1 and CDR2 (germline): MNHNS, SASEGT. With 6 bases removed from V and 0 bases from J, the gap between germline ends came to 12 bases. The CDR3 DNA reads TGTGCCAGCAGGGTACAGGGAAGCTCCTACGAGCAGTACTTC. This codes for CASRVQGSSYEQYF.

The genes are TRBV10-1 and TRBJ2-7; D call uncertain. Trimming shortened V by 3 bases and J by 9 bases, and 21 bases separated the two germline ends. CDR1 and CDR2 (germline): WNHNN, SYGVQD (reference sequence). The CDR3 has 15 residues. The CDR3 here is CASSDRSSLGLGQYF. CDR3 nucleotide sequence: TGCGCCAGCAGTGATCGTAGCAGCTTAGGTCTTGGGCAGTACTTC.

This sequence joins TRBV5-1 and TRBJ1-2; no clear D. The ends were cut back, 2 bases at V and 5 bases at J, with 13 bases in the middle. The CDR3 extends over 14 amino acids. The germline V gene has CDR1 SGHRS and CDR2 YFSETQ. CDR3 region: CASSFEYGIYGYTF. In nucleotides, the CDR3 is TGCGCCAGCAGCTTTGAGTACGGAATATATGGCTACACCTTC. Full variable domain (outside the CDR3, taken from reference TRBV5-1 and TRBJ1-2): KAGVTQTPRYLIKTRGQQVTLSCSPISGHRSVSWYQQTPGQGLQFLFEYFSETQRNKGNFPGRFSGRQFSNSRSEMNVSTLELGDSALYLCASSFEYGIYGYTFGSGTRLTVV.

This clone was observed a single time. J is TRBJ2-5 and V is TRBV7-9; D not resolved. Germline V lookup: CDR1 SEHNR, CDR2 FQNEAQ (reference sequence). V was shortened by 3 bases and J by 5 bases, with 7 bases between the two germline ends. The CDR3 totals 12 residues. The CDR3 coding sequence is TGTGCCAGCAGCTTCGAAGGGGAGACCCAGTACTTC. It yields the protein CASSFEGETQYF.

Only one count was recorded for this clone. The rearrangement uses TRBV7-6 and TRBJ2-1; weak D call: TRBD2 (6 bases). Germline V gene data show CDR1 as SGHVS and CDR2 as FNYEAQ. The CDR3 has 15 residues. V was clipped by 6 bases and J by 2 bases, with 14 bases between them. CDR3 loop: CASSIADEAYNEQFF. The DNA of the CDR3 is TGTGCCAGCAGTATAGCGGACGAGGCCTACAATGAGCAGTTCTTC.

The rearrangement links TRBV5-1 to TRBJ2-1, with a tentative D call TRBD2 (6 bases). The length of the CDR3 is 14 residues. The germline V and J ends were trimmed by 4 bases and 3 bases, with 11 bases remaining between them. Germline V CDR1 and CDR2: SGHRS, YFSETQ. The CDR3 protein is CASSAAGGYNEQFF. In DNA, the CDR3 is TGCGCCAGCAGCGCAGCGGGCGGCTACAATGAGCAGTTCTTC.

The table lists this clone with a count of one. CDR3 amino acids: CASGRINTGELFF. CDR3 in DNA: TGTGCCAGCGGACGGATAAACACCGGGGAGCTGTTTTTT. This chain uses TRBV2 with TRBJ2-2; D is uncertain. The germline gives CDR1 SNHLY, CDR2 FYNNEI. The CDR3 extends over 13 amino acids. Trimming shortened V by 8 bases and J by 2 bases, and 9 bases separated the two germline ends.

This clone showed up just a few times. Other DNA sequences in the sample encode the same CDR3. V gene TRBV10-1 combines with J gene TRBJ2-1; TRBD2 agrees at 11 bases. The CDR3 is made up of 15 amino acids. V lost 3 bases, J lost 5 bases, and 3 bases stayed unmatched. The germline gives CDR1 WNHNN, CDR2 SYGVQD (reference sequence). In DNA form, the CDR3 reads TGCGCCAGCAGTGAAAGGACTAGCGGGCACAATGAGCAGTTCTTC. It encodes CASSERTSGHNEQFF.

V gene TRBV27 combines with J gene TRBJ2-5; 7 bases fit TRBD2. The end of the DNA fits TRBJ2-7 better, so the J call may be wrong. CDR1 and CDR2 (germline): MNHEY, SMNVEV (reference sequence). There are 14 residues in the CDR3. Here the CDR3 reads CASSLGGSSYEQYF. As DNA, the CDR3 is TGTGCCAGCAGTTTAGGCGGGAGCTCCTACGAGCAGTACTTC.

This clone was seen a few times. The same CDR3 can be traced to other DNA sequences in this sample. J is TRBJ1-2 and V is TRBV4-2, with D possibly being TRBD1 (5 bases). The germline gives CDR1 LGHNA, CDR2 YNFKEQ. The V end was cut by 1 base, the J end by 1 base, with 10 bases between. The CDR3 loop spans 15 amino acids. Here the CDR3 DNA reads TGTGCCAGCAGCCAAGGGGGCGCCAGTAACTATGGCTACACCTTC. Translation gives CASSQGGASNYGYTF.

This chain links TRBV10-3 with TRBJ1-2; 7 bases are a match to TRBD1. Germline trimming cut 6 bases from V and 5 bases from J; bases unmatched to any gene: 3. Germline V gene lookup returns CDR1 ENHRY and CDR2 SYGVKD. The CDR3 has 12 residues. The chain's CDR3 is CAISDREYGYTF. The CDR3 DNA reads TGTGCCATCAGCGACAGGGAATATGGCTACACCTTC.